Listed below are T cell receptor beta chains from one sample, sequenced in a study of cytomegalovirus exposure and HLA in healthy donors. The assay was immunoSEQ multiplex PCR, and TCRdb's table has in-frame clones only and misses some. Altogether about 190,000 clones are present, around 80% being singletons, with the ten largest covering roughly 6.3%. Material for sequencing was PBMCs. The origin of the receptors is a man between 35 and 55 years old in good health and CMV-seropositive. Both conserved end residues are part of each CDR3. D genes are given only for firm matches. Expanded clones get a size class; other rows say once, few or many, or leave the size out.

j_call v_call clone_size d_call cdr3_aa cdr3_nt
TRBJ2-3 TRBV5-1 NA TRBD1 CASSSFDRAPDTQYF TGCGCCAGCAGCTCGTTCGACAGGGCTCCAGATACGCAGTATTTT
TRBJ2-4 TRBV11-2 NA TRBD1 CASSSPGQGLKRNIQYF TGTGCCAGCAGCTCCCCGGGACAGGGGCTAAAAAGGAACATTCAGTACTTC
TRBJ1-4 TRBV5-1 NA TRBD1 CASSMGQPLNEKLFF TGCGCCAGCAGCATGGGACAGCCGCTTAATGAAAAACTGTTTTTT
TRBJ1-4 TRBV30 once NA CAWISPGMTNEKLFF TGTGCCTGGATAAGCCCAGGGATGACTAATGAAAAACTGTTTTTT
TRBJ1-5 TRBV27 NA TRBD1 CASSWDRFQPQHF TGTGCCAGCAGTTGGGACAGGTTTCAGCCCCAGCATTTT
TRBJ2-3 TRBV10-2 NA TRBD2 CASRRTSGGGDTQYF TGCGCCAGCAGGAGGACTAGCGGGGGAGGAGATACGCAGTATTTT
TRBJ2-3 TRBV6-5 NA NA CASSPAGSGHTQYF TGTGCCAGCAGTCCTGCGGGGTCAGGACATACGCAGTATTTT
TRBJ1-1 TRBV5-4 NA TRBD1 CASSRRVQGPNTEAFF TGTGCCAGCAGCAGACGCGTACAGGGGCCTAACACTGAAGCTTTCTTT
TRBJ1-4 TRBV14 NA TRBD1 CASSPTGGATNEKLFF TGTGCCAGCAGCCCGACAGGGGGCGCAACTAATGAAAAACTGTTTTTT
TRBJ2-2 TRBV19 NA NA CASSVGARGTGELFF TGTGCCAGTAGTGTTGGAGCCCGGGGCACCGGGGAGCTGTTTTTT
TRBJ2-1 TRBV6-6 once NA CASTVEHNEQFF TGTGCCAGCACGGTGGAGCACAATGAGCAGTTCTTC
TRBJ2-2 TRBV7-8 NA NA CASSQRRGSTGELFF TGTGCCAGCAGCCAGCGGAGGGGCAGCACCGGGGAGCTGTTTTTT
TRBJ1-1 TRBV2 once TRBD1 CASNPGQGAHTEAFF TGTGCCAGCAACCCGGGACAGGGGGCTCACACTGAAGCTTTCTTT
TRBJ1-2 TRBV7-8 NA NA CASSLGESNYGYTF TGTGCCAGCAGCTTAGGGGAGTCCAACTATGGCTACACCTTC
TRBJ2-5 TRBV2 NA NA CASSGAGVQETQYF TGTGCCAGCAGTGGGGCAGGCGTACAAGAGACCCAGTACTTC
TRBJ2-3 TRBV10-3 NA TRBD1 CAIRSDRENTDTQYF TGTGCCATCAGGAGCGACAGGGAAAACACAGATACGCAGTATTTT
TRBJ2-1 TRBV7-2 NA TRBD2 CASSPAGRGGLNEQFF TGTGCCAGCAGCCCGGCGGGGCGGGGGGGCCTGAATGAGCAGTTCTTC
TRBJ2-5 TRBV11-2 NA TRBD2 CASSPRGQETQYF TGTGCCAGCAGCCCGCGGGGGCAAGAGACCCAGTACTTC
TRBJ2-2 TRBV7-9 NA NA CASSYRVIGELFF TGTGCCAGCAGCTACAGGGTAATCGGGGAGCTGTTTTTT
TRBJ2-7 TRBV5-6 NA NA CASSRTGSEWGYEQYF TGTGCCAGCAGCCGTACAGGGTCGGAATGGGGCTACGAGCAGTACTTC
TRBJ2-2 TRBV5-6 NA NA CASSPGRGELFF TGTGCCAGCAGCCCAGGGAGGGGGGAGCTGTTTTTT
TRBJ1-6 TRBV30 NA NA CAWSPGSRSPLHF TGTGCCTGGAGTCCAGGGTCGAGGTCACCCCTCCACTTT
TRBJ2-5 TRBV7-9 NA NA CSSSSRQETQYF TGTTCCAGCAGCTCCAGACAAGAGACCCAGTACTTC
TRBJ2-2 TRBV6-5 once TRBD2 CASSYTRKGGAGELFF TGTGCCAGCAGTTACACTCGGAAGGGAGGGGCCGGGGAGCTGTTTTTT
TRBJ1-4 TRBV7-2 NA NA CASSLVGSTNEKLFF TGTGCCAGCAGCTTAGTCGGGTCGACTAATGAAAAACTGTTTTTT
TRBJ2-5 TRBV27 NA NA CASSFWGPGETQYF TGTGCCAGCAGTTTTTGGGGGCCGGGGGAGACCCAGTACTTC
TRBJ1-1 TRBV7-3 few NA CASSQYGGGNTEAFF TGTGCCAGCAGCCAATACGGGGGGGGAAACACTGAAGCTTTCTTT
TRBJ1-1 TRBV7-9 NA NA CASSIRGDTEAFF TGTGCCAGCAGCATAAGAGGTGACACTGAAGCTTTCTTT
TRBJ1-2 TRBV27 once TRBD1 CASRLTPGQGNYGYTF TGTGCCAGCAGACTGACACCGGGACAGGGGAACTATGGCTACACCTTC
TRBJ2-1 TRBV5-1 NA TRBD1 CASSVWDREPYNEQFF TGCGCCAGCAGCGTGTGGGACAGAGAACCCTACAATGAGCAGTTCTTC
TRBJ2-3 TRBV11-3 NA TRBD2 CASSLRLAGAADTQYF TGTGCCAGCAGCCTTAGACTAGCGGGGGCGGCAGATACGCAGTATTTT
TRBJ2-3 TRBV7-9 few TRBD2 CASSPTSVTDTQYF TGTGCCAGCAGCCCGACTAGCGTCACAGATACGCAGTATTTT
TRBJ1-5 TRBV9 once NA CASSATESGQPQHF TGTGCCAGCAGCGCGACGGAATCAGGTCAGCCCCAGCATTTT
TRBJ2-3 TRBV2 NA TRBD2 CASSGAGGLTDTQYF TGTGCCAGCAGTGGAGCGGGGGGTCTCACAGATACGCAGTATTTT
TRBJ2-7 TRBV28 NA NA CASMTDVEEQYF TGTGCCAGCATGACAGACGTCGAGGAGCAGTACTTC
TRBJ1-1 TRBV11-3 NA NA CASSLWRDTEAFF TGTGCCAGCAGCCTCTGGCGGGACACTGAAGCTTTCTTT